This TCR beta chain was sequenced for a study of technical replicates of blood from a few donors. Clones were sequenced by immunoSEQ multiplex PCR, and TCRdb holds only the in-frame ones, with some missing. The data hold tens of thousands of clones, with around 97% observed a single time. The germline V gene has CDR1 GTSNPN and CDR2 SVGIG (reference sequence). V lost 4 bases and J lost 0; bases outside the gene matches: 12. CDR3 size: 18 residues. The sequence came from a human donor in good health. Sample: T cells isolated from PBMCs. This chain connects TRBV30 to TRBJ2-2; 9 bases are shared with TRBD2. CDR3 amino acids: CAWNEIAGALSNTGELFF. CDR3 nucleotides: TGTGCCTGGAACGAAATAGCGGGGGCCCTCTCGAACACCGGGGAGCTGTTTTTT.